The rows below give T cell receptor beta chains drawn from one sample of a study of cytomegalovirus exposure and HLA in healthy donors. Using immunoSEQ multiplex PCR, the repertoire was profiled, and TCRdb retains in-frame clones only, with some absent. The sample consists of about 74,000 clones, over 85% of them appearing once. The sequenced material came from PBMCs. The source is a man aged 18 to 30 in good health and CMV-seropositive. The CDR3 runs from the conserved cysteine through the conserved F or W. Fields, in order: clone size, V gene, J gene, D gene, CDR3 DNA, CDR3 protein. D genes are given only for firm matches. Size values are once, few and many counts, or a class for expanded clones, and some rows have none.

once,TRBV29-1,TRBJ1-1,TRBD1,TGCAGCGTCGAACAGGGGGCTAACACTGAAGCTTTCTTT,CSVEQGANTEAFF
once,TRBV6-5,TRBJ2-7,TRBD2,TGTGCCAGCAGTTCCCTACTAGCGGGAGACAACGAGCAGTACTTC,CASSSLLAGDNEQYF
NA,TRBV4-2,TRBJ2-5,TRBD2,TGTGCCAGCAGCCAAGGTGGCCGGGGGGGCCGGGAGACCCAGTACTTC,CASSQGGRGGRETQYF
NA,TRBV4-1,TRBJ2-5,TRBD1,TGCGCCAGCAGCCAAATGGGAACAGGGGGCATGGGAGAGACCCAGTACTTC,CASSQMGTGGMGETQYF
NA,TRBV9,TRBJ2-1,NA,TGTGCCAGCAGCGTTCCTCCGTACAATGAGCAGTTCTTC,CASSVPPYNEQFF
NA,TRBV10-3,TRBJ1-1,TRBD1,TGTGCCATCAGTGATGACAGGGGTGAAGCTTTCTTT,CAISDDRGEAFF
NA,TRBV6-6,TRBJ1-5,TRBD1,TGTGCCAGCAGTTACGGACAGGGCAATCAGCCCCAGCATTTT,CASSYGQGNQPQHF
NA,TRBV11-2,TRBJ1-2,TRBD1,TGTGCCAGCAGCCCACCCCGGGACAGGCTCTATGGCTACACCTTC,CASSPPRDRLYGYTF
NA,TRBV5-4,TRBJ1-4,TRBD1,TGTGCCAGCAGCCCAGGGGGTAGTATGAGTGAAAAACTGTTTTTT,CASSPGGSMSEKLFF
NA,TRBV4-1,TRBJ2-2,TRBD2,TGCGCCAGCAGCCAAGGACTAGCAGGGCGCGGGGAGCTGTTTTTT,CASSQGLAGRGELFF
NA,TRBV11-2,TRBJ2-1,TRBD2,TGTGCCAGCAGCTTAGTCGGGAGGGTTAGTGGCCCCGATGAGCAGTTCTTC,CASSLVGRVSGPDEQFF
NA,TRBV28,TRBJ2-7,TRBD1,TGTGCCAGCAGCTCCGGGACAGGGGTCTACGAGCAGTACTTC,CASSSGTGVYEQYF
NA,TRBV7-3,TRBJ2-1,TRBD2,TGTGCCAGCAGCTTAGGCGGGAGGGTTAACAATGAGCAGTTCTTC,CASSLGGRVNNEQFF
NA,TRBV6-4,TRBJ2-7,TRBD1,TGTGCCAGCAGTGACCGAAAATCCGCCGGGGGACAGGGATCCTACGAGCAGTACTTC,CASSDRKSAGGQGSYEQYF
once,TRBV6-1,TRBJ2-7,TRBD1,TGTGCCAGCAGTTCGGGACAGGGGGCTTACGAGCAGTACTTC,CASSSGQGAYEQYF
NA,TRBV6-1,TRBJ1-1,NA,TGTGCCAGCAGTCTAGTGGGCACTGAAGCTTTCTTT,CASSLVGTEAFF
NA,TRBV5-1,TRBJ2-1,TRBD2,TGCGCCAGCAGCTTGGTTACCACTAGCGGGAATTACAATGAGCAGTTCTTC,CASSLVTTSGNYNEQFF
NA,TRBV7-2,TRBJ2-1,TRBD2,TGTGCCAGCAGCCCTAGCGGGAGGGCCTACAATGAGCAGTTCTTC,CASSPSGRAYNEQFF
NA,TRBV10-3,TRBJ1-2,NA,TGTGCCATCAGTGTTAAGGGGACTAACTATGGCTACACCTTC,CAISVKGTNYGYTF
NA,TRBV11-3,TRBJ2-1,TRBD2,TGTGCCAGCAGCTCCCTAAGCGGGAGCTCCTACAATGAGCAGTTCTTC,CASSSLSGSSYNEQFF
NA,TRBV11-2,TRBJ2-2,NA,TGTGCCAGCAGCTCAAAAAGGGGGGGCAGGGGCACCGGGGAGCTGTTTTTT,CASSSKRGGRGTGELFF
NA,TRBV7-9,TRBJ2-1,NA,TGTGCCAGCAGCCTCGGGACACTCAATGAGCAGTTCTTC,CASSLGTLNEQFF
NA,TRBV18,TRBJ2-5,NA,TGTGCCAGCTCACAGGACTTACAAGAGACCCAGTACTTC,CASSQDLQETQYF
few,TRBV13,TRBJ2-5,TRBD2,TGTGCCAGCAGCCTCGGGGGGAGAGAGACCCAGTACTTC,CASSLGGRETQYF
NA,TRBV5-1,TRBJ2-1,TRBD2,TGCGCCAGCAGCTCCGGGACTAGCGAGTACAATGAGCAGTTCTTC,CASSSGTSEYNEQFF
NA,TRBV15,TRBJ2-3,TRBD2,TGTGCCACCAGCATCCGGACTAGCGGGGGACCGAAAGATACGCAGTATTTT,CATSIRTSGGPKDTQYF
NA,TRBV5-1,TRBJ2-6,NA,TGCGCCAGCAGCGGGACTCCTGACGGGGCCAACGTCCTGACTTTC,CASSGTPDGANVLTF
NA,TRBV10-3,TRBJ2-1,NA,TGTGCCATCAGTGTACTAGATCGGAGCAATGAGCAGTTCTTC,CAISVLDRSNEQFF
NA,TRBV15,TRBJ2-3,NA,TGTGCCACCAGCAGGGAGGGCTATAGCACAGATACGCAGTATTTT,CATSREGYSTDTQYF
once,TRBV4-1,TRBJ2-7,TRBD2,TGCGCCAGCAGCCAGCTACCCTATGCGGGAGGGAACTACGAGCAGTACTTC,CASSQLPYAGGNYEQYF
NA,TRBV7-9,TRBJ2-7,TRBD1,TGTGCCAGCAGCGGACAGGGGGAGCAGTACTTC,CASSGQGEQYF
few,TRBV27,TRBJ2-2,TRBD1,TGTGCCAGCAGAAAAAGCCGGGACAGAAACACCGGGGAGCTGTTTTTT,CASRKSRDRNTGELFF
NA,TRBV28,TRBJ1-5,NA,TGTGCCATCTCTAGTGAGCGGCTCAGAGGAAATCAGCCCCAGCATTTT,CAISSERLRGNQPQHF
NA,TRBV28,TRBJ2-7,TRBD1,TGTGCCAGCTATGACAGGGGGAATGGTGGCGAGCAGTACTTC,CASYDRGNGGEQYF
NA,TRBV5-5,TRBJ2-1,TRBD1,TGTGCCAGCACCATAGGGGACAGTTACAATGAGCAGTTCTTC,CASTIGDSYNEQFF
NA,TRBV28,TRBJ1-1,NA,TGTGCCAGCAGTTCCCACTCCCTCACTGAAGCTTTCTTT,CASSSHSLTEAFF
once,TRBV7-9,TRBJ2-7,NA,TGTGCCAGCAGCCTCGAGACCTACGAGCAGTACTTC,CASSLETYEQYF
NA,TRBV9,TRBJ2-5,NA,TGTGCCAGCAGCTCGGGGTGGGAGACCCAGTACTTC,CASSSGWETQYF
NA,TRBV28,TRBJ1-2,TRBD1,TGTGCCAGCAGTTTCAACACAGGGGCGGGCTACACCTTC,CASSFNTGAGYTF
NA,TRBV6-6,TRBJ2-1,TRBD1,TGTGCCAGCAGTTTACAAGGGGGCGGTTACAATGAGCAGTTCTTC,CASSLQGGGYNEQFF
NA,TRBV5-1,TRBJ2-2,NA,TGCGCCAGCAGACAGGCTACCGCGAACACCGGGGAGCTGTTTTTT,CASRQATANTGELFF
NA,TRBV28,TRBJ1-1,TRBD1,TGTGCCGGAAGGACAGGGGCGCACACTGAAGCTTTCTTT,CAGRTGAHTEAFF
NA,TRBV2,TRBJ2-7,TRBD1,TGTGCCACCCAGAACCCCCAGGGGGTTTCCTACGAGCAGTACTTC,CATQNPQGVSYEQYF
NA,TRBV4-2,TRBJ2-7,NA,TGTGCCAGCAGCGAAGAGGTAGGACAATCCTACGAGCAGTACTTC,CASSEEVGQSYEQYF
NA,TRBV6-4,TRBJ2-3,NA,TGTGCCAGCAGTGACCCGGGTTCGCCCACAGATACGCAGTATTTT,CASSDPGSPTDTQYF
once,TRBV6-5,TRBJ2-1,NA,TGTGCCAGCAGTGCCGGAGGCGAGCAGTTCTTC,CASSAGGEQFF
NA,TRBV6-5,TRBJ2-7,TRBD2,TGTGCCAGCAGTTCTCTAGCAGCGGGAGCGTACGAGCAGTACTTC,CASSSLAAGAYEQYF
NA,TRBV28,TRBJ2-1,TRBD2,TGTGCCAGCCTAACCCCTAGCGGGAGGGCGGGTAATGAGCAGTTCTTC,CASLTPSGRAGNEQFF
NA,TRBV2,TRBJ2-3,NA,TGTGCCAGCAGTGAGGCGGGCAGCACAGATACGCAGTATTTT,CASSEAGSTDTQYF
once,TRBV30,TRBJ2-1,NA,TGTGCCTGGAATGCGGGCGGGGTTCGGTATGAGCAGTTCTTC,CAWNAGGVRYEQFF
few,TRBV6-1,TRBJ2-7,NA,TGTGCCAGCAGTGAAACGGCAGGTGGGTTTTACGAGCAGTACTTC,CASSETAGGFYEQYF
NA,TRBV2,TRBJ2-1,NA,TGTGCCAGCAGTGAGATTGCGGGAAGGGGGCAGTTCTTC,CASSEIAGRGQFF
NA,TRBV5-1,TRBJ2-1,TRBD2,TGCGCCAGCAGCTTGGTTCTTGGACTAGCGGGAATATCACAGCTAGATGAGCAGTTCTTC,CASSLVLGLAGISQLDEQFF